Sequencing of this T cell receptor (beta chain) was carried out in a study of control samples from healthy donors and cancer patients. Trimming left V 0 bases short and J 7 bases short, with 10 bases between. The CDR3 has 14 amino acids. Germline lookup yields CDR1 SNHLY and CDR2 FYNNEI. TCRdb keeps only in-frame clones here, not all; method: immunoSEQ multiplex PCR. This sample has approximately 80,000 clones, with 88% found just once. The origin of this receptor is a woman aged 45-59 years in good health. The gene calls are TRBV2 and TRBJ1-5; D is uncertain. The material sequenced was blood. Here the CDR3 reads CASSEALAKQPQHF. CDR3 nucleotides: TGTGCCAGCAGTGAAGCGCTTGCGAAACAGCCCCAGCATTTT.